Given below is one T cell receptor (beta chain) in context. The sample originates from a study of blood T cell repertoires in COVID-19. As processed by the authors: Reference gene primer amplification yielded estimated nucleated cell counts. Clones were read by immunoSEQ multiplex PCR, and TCRdb kept only the in-frame ones, dropping some. V and J calls and clone size come straight from that table; D and trimming were deduced from the DNA. The table has 230,000 or so clones, 88% seen once. J was trimmed by 4 bases and V by 5 bases; bases with no gene match: 7. The CDR3 is made up of 16 amino acids. Germline loops: CDR1 SGHTA, CDR2 FQGTGA.

The material sequenced was PBMCs or T cells enriched from blood (not recorded which). This clonotype was sampled from a woman aged 50 to 60 with acute COVID-19. The chain uses TRBV7-3 and TRBJ2-6, with 8 bases identical to TRBD2. CDR3: CASSPTGGTGANVLTF. The CDR3 DNA reads as TGTGCCAGCAGCCCGACGGGAGGGACCGGGGCCAACGTCCTGACTTTC. Together with reference TRBV7-3 and TRBJ2-6, the CDR3 gives the full variable domain: GAGVSQTPSNKVTEKGKYVELRCDPISGHTALYWYRQSLGQGPEFLIYFQGTGAADDSGLPNDRFFAVRPEGSVSTLKIQRTERGDSAVYLCASSPTGGTGANVLTFGAGSRLTVL.